Below are 15 T cell receptor beta chains sequenced from a single sample in a study of a mutant IDH1 vaccine in newly diagnosed glioma. Sequencing used immunoSEQ multiplex PCR; TCRdb keeps in-frame clones, though not all of them. The sample records under 150,000 clones, 80% being singletons. Time point: week 11, during vaccination. Doses comprised 300 ug of mutant IDH1 20-mer peptide each, plus topical imiquimod. Their cognate antigens are unknown. Specimen: PBMCs, collected from a glioma patient whose treatment included an IDH1 peptide vaccine. These receptors were taken from a man aged 40-49 years with glioma.

The chain is built from TRBV5-1 and TRBJ1-4; D is ambiguous. CDR3 length equals 16 residues. Germline V gives CDR1 SGHRS, CDR2 YFSETQ. Trimming shortened V by 4 bases and J by 5 bases, and 18 bases separated the two germline ends. The CDR3 here is CASSPLPAGGNEKLFF. CDR3 nucleotide sequence: TGCGCCAGCAGCCCACTTCCGGCGGGAGGGAATGAAAAACTGTTTTTT.

This chain joins TRBV12-5 and TRBJ1-3; D not resolved. Per the germline V gene, CDR1 is LGHNT and CDR2 is FRNRAP. V shed 5 bases and J shed 4 bases, with 9 bases lying between them. This CDR3 has 13 amino acids. The CDR3 is CASGPQAGNTIYF. CDR3 DNA: TGTGCTAGTGGTCCCCAGGCGGGAAACACCATATATTTT.

The chain joins TRBV4-3 to TRBJ1-3, with unresolved D. This CDR3 contains 15 residues. CDR1 and CDR2 (germline): LGHNA, YSLEER. V was shortened by 0 bases and J by 2 bases, with 8 bases between the two germline ends. In DNA, the CDR3 is TGCGCCAGCAGCCAAGATGTTAGGACTGGAAACACCATATATTTT. Protein product: CASSQDVRTGNTIYF.

The V call is TRBV6-6, the J call TRBJ1-2, with unresolved D. This CDR3 has 14 residues. CDR1 and CDR2 from the germline V gene are MNHNY and SVGAGI (reference sequence). The ends were cut back, 2 bases at V and 5 bases at J, with 12 bases in the middle. In DNA form, the CDR3 reads TGTGCCAGCAGTTACAGCGGGGTTAAATATGGCTACACCTTC. It encodes CASSYSGVKYGYTF.

The CDR3 loop is CASSLALLSYEQYF. The CDR3 coding sequence is TGTGCCAGCAGTCTAGCCCTCCTCTCCTACGAGCAGTACTTC. The chain employs TRBV2 and TRBJ2-5, with a tentative D call TRBD2 (5 bases). The end of the DNA is better explained by TRBJ2-7, so the J call may be wrong. CDR1 is SNHLY and CDR2 is FYNNEI in the germline V gene. CDR3 size: 14 residues.

The table lists this clone with a few counts. The CDR3 region is CASSRTRSYNEQFF. CDR3 coding DNA: TGTGCCAGCAGCCGCACCCGCTCCTACAATGAGCAGTTCTTC. This rearrangement joins TRBV7-2 to TRBJ2-1; D uncertain. CDR3 length: 14 amino acids. The V gene lost 5 bases and the J gene lost 0 bases, with 8 bases spanning the gap. CDR1 SGHTA and CDR2 FQGNSA come from the germline V gene. The variable domain in full, with the rest retrieved from reference TRBV7-2 and TRBJ2-1, is GAGVSQSPSNKVTEKGKDVELRCDPISGHTALYWYRQSLGQGLEFLIYFQGNSAPDKSGLPSDRFSAERTGGSVSTLTIQRTQQEDSAVYLCASSRTRSYNEQFFGPGTRLTVL.

CDR3: CSVPGQFSYGYTF. The DNA of the CDR3 is TGCAGCGTACCCGGACAGTTTTCATATGGCTACACCTTC. The chain couples TRBV29-1 to TRBJ1-2; tentative D call: TRBD1 (6 bases). The CDR3 extends over 13 amino acids. The V and J ends lost 6 bases and 5 bases respectively, with 16 bases between them. Germline V lookup: CDR1 SQVTM, CDR2 ANQGSEA.

A note on this clone: The same CDR3 can be traced to other DNA sequences in this sample. This chain connects TRBV4-3 to TRBJ2-2, with D perhaps TRBD1 or TRBD2 (5 bases each). CDR3 length: 14 residues. Germline-derived CDR1 and CDR2 are LGHNA and YSLEER. V shed 3 bases and J shed 0 bases, with 5 bases lying between them. CDR3 sequence (DNA): TGCGCCAGCAGCCAGGGACCGAACACCGGGGAGCTGTTTTTT. It is translated as CASSQGPNTGELFF.

The rearrangement uses TRBV5-8 and TRBJ2-1; 13 positions match TRBD2. Looked up from germline, CDR1 is SGHTS and CDR2 is YDEGEE. CDR3 size: 15 residues. J was trimmed by 4 bases and V by 3 bases; bases with no gene match: 1. The chain's CDR3 is CASSWGLAGYNEQFF. DNA of the CDR3: TGTGCCAGCAGCTGGGGACTAGCGGGGTACAATGAGCAGTTCTTC.

As DNA, the CDR3 is TGTGCCAGCTCACCAAAGGCTAGCGCGTACAATGAGCAGTTCTTC. It codes for CASSPKASAYNEQFF. The J gene is TRBJ2-1, the V gene TRBV18; maybe TRBD2 (6 bases). Trimming removed 2 bases from V and 4 bases from J, with 12 bases in between. Germline assignment: CDR1 KGHSH and CDR2 LQKENI. This CDR3 is built from 15 residues.

This clone was picked up a small number of times. The chain carries TRBV19 and TRBJ2-6; TRBD1 aligns across 8 bases. The CDR3 sequence is 16 residues long. Germline CDR1 LNHDA, CDR2 SQIVND (reference sequence). V lost 6 bases and J lost 1; bases outside the gene matches: 5. The CDR3 region is CASRTRTGSGANVLTF. The CDR3 region has the DNA TGTGCCAGTAGGACCCGGACAGGGTCTGGGGCCAACGTCCTGACTTTC.

This clone was observed a single time. V usage is TRBV4-1 and J usage is TRBJ2-5; D not certain. Germline V CDR1 and CDR2: MGHRA, YSYEKL. V was cut by 0 bases and J by 5 bases, with 10 bases left in between. CDR3 size: 14 residues. CDR3 sequence reads: CASSQDTGGETQYF. The DNA for the CDR3 is TGCGCCAGCAGCCAAGATACCGGCGGCGAGACCCAGTACTTC.

This sequence joins TRBV5-1 and TRBJ2-3; TRBD2 is a possible D gene (8 bases). Germline V gene lookup returns CDR1 SGHRS and CDR2 YFSETQ. V dropped 4 bases and J dropped 1 base, with 25 bases sitting between them. The CDR3 is 19 amino acids. The CDR3 sequence is CASSPRGLSAGGRTDTQYF. The CDR3 DNA reads as TGCGCCAGCAGCCCGAGGGGGCTAAGCGCGGGAGGCCGCACAGATACGCAGTATTTT.

The V call is TRBV9, the J call TRBJ2-2, with D possibly matching TRBD1 (8 bases). Germline V lookup: CDR1 SGDLS, CDR2 YYNGEE. This CDR3 is 16 amino acids long. V was trimmed by 3 bases and J by 3 bases, leaving 15 bases between them. DNA of the CDR3: TGTGCCAGCAGCGGCACAGGGGGGAGGGACACCGGGGAGCTGTTTTTT. This codes for CASSGTGGRDTGELFF.

The chain employs TRBV11-3 and TRBJ1-1; the D gene is possibly TRBD1 (6 bases). Germline lookup yields CDR1 SGHNT and CDR2 YENEEA. This CDR3 region has 13 residues. V was pared by 3 bases and J by 4 bases, with 9 bases between. The CDR3 DNA reads TGTGCCAGCAGCTTCGAGGGGGGCACTGAAGCTTTCTTT. It translates to CASSFEGGTEAFF.